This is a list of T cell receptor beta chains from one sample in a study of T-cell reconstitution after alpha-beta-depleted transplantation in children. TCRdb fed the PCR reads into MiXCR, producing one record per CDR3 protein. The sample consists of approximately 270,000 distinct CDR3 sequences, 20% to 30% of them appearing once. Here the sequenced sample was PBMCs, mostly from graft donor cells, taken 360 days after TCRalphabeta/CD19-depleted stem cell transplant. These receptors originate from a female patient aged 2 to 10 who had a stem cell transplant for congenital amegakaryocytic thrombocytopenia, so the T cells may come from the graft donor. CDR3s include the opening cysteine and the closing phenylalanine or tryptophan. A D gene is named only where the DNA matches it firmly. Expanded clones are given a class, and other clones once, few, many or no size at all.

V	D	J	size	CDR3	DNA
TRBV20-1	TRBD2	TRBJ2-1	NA	CSARVGGSSYNEQFF	TGCAGTGCTAGAGTCGGGGGGAGCTCCTACAATGAGCAGTTCTTC
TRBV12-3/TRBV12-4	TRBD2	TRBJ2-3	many	CASSPLAGGLSDTQYF	TGTGCCAGCAGTCCTCTAGCGGGGGGCCTGTCAGATACGCAGTATTTT
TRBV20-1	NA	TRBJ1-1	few	CSAWEPRRTEAFF	TGCAGTGCTTGGGAGCCAAGGCGCACTGAAGCTTTCTTT
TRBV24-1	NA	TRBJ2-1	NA	CATSDGGRSSYNEQFF	TGTGCCACCAGTGATGGGGGTCGTAGCTCCTACAATGAGCAGTTCTTC
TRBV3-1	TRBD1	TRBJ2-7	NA	CASSHLGTGRHEQYF	TGTGCCAGCAGCCACCTCGGGACAGGGCGCCACGAGCAGTACTTC
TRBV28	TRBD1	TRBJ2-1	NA	CASSPYGQGYNEQFF	TGTGCCAGCAGCCCCTACGGACAGGGATACAATGAGCAGTTCTTC
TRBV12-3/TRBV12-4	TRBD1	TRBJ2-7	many	CASNVGQGLSYEQYF	TGTGCCAGCAACGTGGGACAGGGCTTATCGTACGAGCAGTACTTC
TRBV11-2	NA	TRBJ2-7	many	CASSLDAGRSSYEQYF	TGTGCCAGCAGCTTAGACGCGGGACGGAGCTCCTACGAGCAGTACTTC
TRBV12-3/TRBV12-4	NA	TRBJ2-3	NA	CASSLARVFPSTDTQYF	TGTGCCAGCAGTTTGGCCCGGGTCTTTCCGAGCACAGATACGCAGTATTTT
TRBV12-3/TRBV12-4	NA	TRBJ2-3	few	CASSLSTIRTDTQYF	TGTGCCAGCAGTTTAAGCACTATAAGGACAGATACGCAGTATTTT
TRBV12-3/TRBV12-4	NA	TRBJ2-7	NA	CASSPWMAGPYEQYF	TGTGCCAGCAGTCCCTGGATGGCGGGACCCTACGAGCAGTACTTC
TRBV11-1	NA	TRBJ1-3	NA	CASIPPRREASSGNTIYF	TGTGCCAGCATCCCCCCCCGAAGGGAGGCGAGCTCTGGAAACACCATATATTTT
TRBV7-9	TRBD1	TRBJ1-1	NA	CASSAWTGEDTEAFF	TGTGCCAGCAGCGCTTGGACAGGGGAGGACACTGAAGCTTTCTTT
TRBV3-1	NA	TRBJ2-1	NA	CASSQLQGYEQFF	TGTGCCAGCAGCCAATTACAGGGTTATGAGCAGTTCTTC
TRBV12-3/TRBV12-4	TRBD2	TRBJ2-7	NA	CASSRLAGFVHEQYF	TGTGCCAGCAGTCGACTAGCGGGGTTTGTCCACGAGCAGTACTTC
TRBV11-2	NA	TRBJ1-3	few	CASSLDRGTSGNTIYF	TGTGCCAGCAGCTTAGATAGGGGGACGTCCGGAAACACCATATATTTT
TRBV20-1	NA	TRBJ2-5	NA	CSAQGRQATQETQYF	TGCAGTGCTCAGGGGAGACAGGCTACACAAGAGACCCAGTACTTC
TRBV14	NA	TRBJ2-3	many	CASSLLAVDTQYF	TGTGCCAGCAGCCTTTTGGCGGTGGATACGCAGTATTTT
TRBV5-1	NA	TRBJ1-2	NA	CASSLEGGEGYGYTF	TGCGCCAGCAGCTTGGAGGGGGGCGAAGGGTATGGCTACACCTTC
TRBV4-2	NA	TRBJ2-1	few	CASSQDGQREQFF	TGTGCCAGCAGCCAAGATGGCCAACGCGAGCAGTTCTTC
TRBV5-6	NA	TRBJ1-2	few	CASSLADMGGYTF	TGTGCCAGCAGCTTGGCCGACATGGGTGGCTACACCTTC
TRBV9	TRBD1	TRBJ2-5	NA	CASSPRTGGSGETQYF	TGTGCCAGCAGCCCCCGGACAGGGGGATCGGGAGAGACCCAGTACTTC
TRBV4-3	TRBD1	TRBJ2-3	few	CASSPDGAGTGSTDTQYF	TGCGCCAGCAGCCCAGATGGGGCCGGGACAGGGAGCACAGATACGCAGTATTTT
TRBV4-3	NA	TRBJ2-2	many	CASSPYSGPAQELFF	TGCGCCAGCAGCCCCTATAGTGGACCAGCCCAGGAGCTGTTTTTT
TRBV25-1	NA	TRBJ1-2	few	CASRGNGASYFNYGYTF	TGTGCCAGCAGGGGGAACGGGGCGTCGTATTTTAACTATGGCTACACCTTC
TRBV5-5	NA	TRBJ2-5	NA	CASSVRPGETQYF	TGTGCCAGCAGCGTTAGGCCTGGGGAGACCCAGTACTTC
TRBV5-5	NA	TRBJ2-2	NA	CASSLEQGLWELFF	TGTGCCAGCAGCTTGGAGCAGGGGCTCTGGGAGCTGTTTTTT
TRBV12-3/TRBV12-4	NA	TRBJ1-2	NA	CASSFRAAYGYTF	TGTGCCAGCAGTTTTAGGGCAGCTTATGGCTACACCTTC
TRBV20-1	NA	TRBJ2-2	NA	CSAVLAQNTWELFF	TGCAGTGCTGTGCTAGCGCAGAACACCTGGGAGCTGTTTTTT